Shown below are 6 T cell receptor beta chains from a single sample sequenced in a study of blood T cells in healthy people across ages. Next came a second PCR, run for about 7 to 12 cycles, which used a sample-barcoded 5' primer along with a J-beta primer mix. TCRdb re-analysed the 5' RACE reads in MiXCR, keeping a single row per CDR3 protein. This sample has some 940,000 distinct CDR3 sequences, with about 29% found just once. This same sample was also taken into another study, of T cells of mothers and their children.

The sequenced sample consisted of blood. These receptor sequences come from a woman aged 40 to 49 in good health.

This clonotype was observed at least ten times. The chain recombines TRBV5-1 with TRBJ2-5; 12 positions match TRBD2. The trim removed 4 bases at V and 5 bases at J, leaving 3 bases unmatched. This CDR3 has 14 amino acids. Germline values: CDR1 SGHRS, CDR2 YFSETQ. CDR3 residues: CASSKGLAGETQYF. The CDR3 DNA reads TGCGCCAGCAGCAAAGGACTAGCGGGGGAGACCCAGTACTTC. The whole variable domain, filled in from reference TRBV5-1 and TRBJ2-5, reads KAGVTQTPRYLIKTRGQQVTLSCSPISGHRSVSWYQQTPGQGLQFLFEYFSETQRNKGNFPGRFSGRQFSNSRSEMNVSTLELGDSALYLCASSKGLAGETQYFGPGTRLLVL.

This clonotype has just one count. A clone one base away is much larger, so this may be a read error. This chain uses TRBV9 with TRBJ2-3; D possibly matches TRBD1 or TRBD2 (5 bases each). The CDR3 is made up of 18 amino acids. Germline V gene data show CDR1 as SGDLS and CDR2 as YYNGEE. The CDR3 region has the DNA TGTGTCAGCAGCGCCACTCCGACCGGGACGACAAGCACAGATACGCAGTATTTT. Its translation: CVSSATPTGTTSTDTQYF.

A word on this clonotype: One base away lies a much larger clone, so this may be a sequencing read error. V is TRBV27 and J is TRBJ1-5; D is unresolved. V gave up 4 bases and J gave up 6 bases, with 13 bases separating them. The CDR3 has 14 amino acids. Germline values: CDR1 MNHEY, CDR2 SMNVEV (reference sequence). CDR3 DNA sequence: TGTGCCAGCAGTTCAGCCGTGTCCGTTCAGCCCCAGCATTTT. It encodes CASSSAVSVQPQHF.

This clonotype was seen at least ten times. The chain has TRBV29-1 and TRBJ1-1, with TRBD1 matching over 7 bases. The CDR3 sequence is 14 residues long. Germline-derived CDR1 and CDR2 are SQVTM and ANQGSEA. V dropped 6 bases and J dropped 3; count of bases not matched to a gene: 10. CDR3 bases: TGCAGCGTCGCCCTGCGGCAGGGGGACACTGAAGCTTTCTTT. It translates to CSVALRQGDTEAFF.

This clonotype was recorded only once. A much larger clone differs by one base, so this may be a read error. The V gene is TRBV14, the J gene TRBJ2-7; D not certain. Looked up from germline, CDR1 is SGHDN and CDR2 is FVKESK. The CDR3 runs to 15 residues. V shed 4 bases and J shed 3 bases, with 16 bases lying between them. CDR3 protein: CASSPGAIRHYEQYF. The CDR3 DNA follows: TGTGCCAGCAGCCCTGGAGCTATAAGGCACTACGAGCAGTACTTC.

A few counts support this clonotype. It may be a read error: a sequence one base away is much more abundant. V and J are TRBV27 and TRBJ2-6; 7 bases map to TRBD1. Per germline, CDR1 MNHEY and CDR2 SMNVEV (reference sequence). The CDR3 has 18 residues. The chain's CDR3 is CASSFLDRARSGANVRTF. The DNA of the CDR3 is TGTGCCAGCAGTTTTCTCGACAGGGCCCGATCTGGGGCCAACGTCCGGACTTTC.